This paragraph covers one T cell receptor (beta chain) sequence. The data were taken from a study of blood T cell repertoires in COVID-19. Using immunoSEQ multiplex PCR, the repertoire was profiled, and TCRdb retains in-frame clones only, with some absent. The data contain some 350,000 clones, around nine tenths of them singletons. Trimming removed 4 bases from V and 8 bases from J; junction bases left unmatched: 7. There are 14 residues in the CDR3. Germline lookup yields CDR1 LGHNA and CDR2 YNFKEQ. This clonotype originated in a human donor in a cohort sampled during active COVID-19. J is TRBJ2-2 and V is TRBV4-2; 7 bases align to TRBD1. The sequenced sample consisted of peripheral blood. The CDR3: CASSRTGEKGELFF. CDR3 bases: TGTGCCAGCAGCCGAACAGGGGAGAAGGGGGAGCTGTTTTTT.